The next 18 T cell receptor beta chains were all read from a single sample in a study of somatic mutations in cytotoxic T cells in rheumatoid arthritis. The protocol was immunoSEQ multiplex PCR, while the TCRdb copy is restricted to in-frame clones and leaves out a portion. The table includes 10,000 to 13,000 clones, less than 80% detected once. Material for sequencing was CD8+ T cells sorted from blood. The receptor set was obtained from an adult with rheumatoid arthritis.

In its sample, this clone was seen once. The chain has TRBV5-1 and TRBJ2-3; 7 bases agree with TRBD2. Trimming took 0 bases from V and 7 from J; bases not matched to a gene: 5. The CDR3 spans 14 residues. In germline, CDR1 is SGHRS, CDR2 YFSETQ. The chain's CDR3 is CASSLVGGGYTQYF. CDR3 sequence (DNA): TGCGCCAGCAGCTTGGTTGGCGGGGGATATACGCAGTATTTT.

This clone has only one observation. V and J are TRBV6-6 and TRBJ2-2, with no clear D. V was clipped by 6 bases and J by 4 bases, with 9 bases between them. Germline loops: CDR1 MNHNY, CDR2 SVGAGI (reference sequence). The CDR3 totals 13 residues. The CDR3 spells CASRPYSTGELFF. The CDR3 DNA reads TGTGCCAGCAGGCCCTACAGCACCGGGGAGCTGTTTTTT.

The rearrangement uses TRBV28 and TRBJ2-7; D possibly corresponds to TRBD1 (6 bases). V was clipped by 6 bases and J by 3 bases, with 18 bases between them. Looked up from germline, CDR1 is MDHEN and CDR2 is SYDVKM. This CDR3 contains 15 residues. CDR3 coding DNA: TGTGCCAGCAGCCCGACAGGATTGGGCAACTACGAGCAGTACTTC. Translated: CASSPTGLGNYEQYF.

This rearrangement joins TRBV27 to TRBJ2-1; 7 bases map to TRBD2. This CDR3 is built from 13 residues. V dropped 6 bases and J dropped 8; count of bases not matched to a gene: 7. The germline V gene encodes CDR1 MNHEY and CDR2 SMNVEV (reference sequence). The CDR3 spells CASRGSGSDEQFF. In DNA, the CDR3 is TGTGCCAGCAGGGGTAGCGGGTCGGATGAGCAGTTCTTC.

The chain joins TRBV29-1 to TRBJ1-1, with 7 bases identical to TRBD1. This CDR3 is built from 12 residues. The germline gives CDR1 SQVTM, CDR2 ANQGSEA. V was clipped by 4 bases and J by 7 bases; unmatched bases: 6. This CDR3 is CSVAHRGLEAFF. The CDR3 DNA is TGCAGCGTTGCTCACAGGGGCCTTGAAGCTTTCTTT.

The chain uses TRBV6-4 and TRBJ1-2; D perhaps matches TRBD1 (6 bases). V was pared by 2 bases and J by 8 bases, with 18 bases between. The germline V gene encodes CDR1 MRHNA and CDR2 SNTAGT. The CDR3 sequence is 15 residues long. CDR3 bases: TGTGCCAGCAGTGACCCGGAGACAGGTGTTAAGGGCTACACCTTC. Its protein is CASSDPETGVKGYTF.

J is TRBJ1-5 and V is TRBV4-1; D uncertain. CDR3 length: 16 amino acids. Germline CDR1 is MGHRA and CDR2 is YSYEKL. V lost 0 bases to trimming and J lost 0 bases, with 9 bases between them. CDR3 in amino acids: CASSQETVDSNQPQHF. The DNA of the CDR3 is TGCGCCAGCAGCCAAGAGACCGTTGATAGCAATCAGCCCCAGCATTTT.

The gene calls are TRBV4-3 and TRBJ2-2; D call uncertain. From germline, CDR1 is LGHNA and CDR2 YSLEER. Between the trimmed V and J ends, which lost 4 bases and 4 bases, there was a span of 13 bases. This CDR3 region has 15 residues. The CDR3 is CASSRDWVGTGELFF. As DNA, the CDR3 is TGCGCCAGCAGCCGAGATTGGGTGGGCACCGGGGAGCTGTTTTTT.

The J gene is TRBJ2-3, the V gene TRBV6-5; 7 bases map to TRBD2. The CDR3 is 15 amino acids. CDR1 is MNHEY, CDR2 SVGAGI, per germline. With 6 bases clipped from V and 5 bases from J, the junction kept 11 bases outside the gene matches. The CDR3 DNA follows: TGTGCCAGCAGGGGGAGGCGGGAGAGGGGAGATACGCAGTATTTT. Its translation: CASRGRRERGDTQYF.

The chain joins TRBV18 to TRBJ2-2; a possible D gene is TRBD1 (6 bases). Trimming took off 2 bases at V and 6 bases at J, with 16 bases between the two ends. Germline V gene lookup returns CDR1 KGHSH and CDR2 LQKENI. The CDR3 contains 16 residues. The CDR3 here is CASSPVPQGLPGELFF. The CDR3 DNA sequence: TGTGCCAGCTCACCAGTGCCACAGGGTCTGCCCGGGGAGCTGTTTTTT.

This chain uses TRBV4-1 with TRBJ2-2; TRBD2 agrees at 11 bases. Trimming cost V 1 base and J 13 bases; bases outside gene matches: 11. CDR3 size: 16 residues. The germline CDR1 and CDR2 sequences are MGHRA and YSYEKL. The CDR3 region has the DNA TGCGCCAGCAGCCAAGTCCGACTAGCGGGAACCGGAGGGCTGTTTTTT. Its translation is CASSQVRLAGTGGLFF.

The chain is built from TRBV28 and TRBJ1-3; D gene unclear. CDR3 length: 15 amino acids. Per germline, CDR1 MDHEN and CDR2 SYDVKM. V shed 2 bases and J shed 3 bases, with 11 bases lying between them. CDR3 residues: CASSLAPTVGNTIYF. In DNA form, the CDR3 reads TGTGCCAGCAGTTTAGCCCCAACGGTTGGAAACACCATATATTTT.

The V gene is TRBV7-9, the J gene TRBJ2-1; 10 positions agree with TRBD2. CDR1 is SEHNR, CDR2 FQNEAQ, per germline (reference sequence). The CDR3 consists of 15 residues. The V and J ends lost 5 bases and 7 bases, in that order; junction bases with no gene match: 8. The CDR3: CASSRAGLAINEQFF. CDR3 coding DNA: TGTGCCAGCAGCCGCGCGGGACTAGCGATTAATGAGCAGTTCTTC.

The chain is built from TRBV29-1 and TRBJ2-7; 7 nucleotides align to TRBD1. The CDR3 has 12 amino acids. Losses at the gene ends were 5 bases for V and 4 bases for J; bases not matched to a gene: 5. From germline, CDR1 is SQVTM and CDR2 ANQGSEA. The CDR3 region has the DNA TGCAGCGTTAATGGACAGGCTTACGAGCAGTACTTC. Protein sequence: CSVNGQAYEQYF.

The chain is built from TRBV6-5 and TRBJ1-4; 8 bases line up with TRBD1. The CDR3 covers 15 residues. Trimming cost V 4 bases and J 10 bases; bases outside gene matches: 11. The germline V gene has CDR1 MNHEY and CDR2 SVGAGI. The CDR3 DNA reads as TGTGCCAGCAGTTCCGCAGGGGGCTCGTGGCGAAAACTGTTTTTT. This encodes CASSSAGGSWRKLFF.

The chain recombines TRBV19 with TRBJ1-1; D uncertain. With 1 base removed from V and 0 bases from J, the gap between germline ends came to 6 bases. Germline values: CDR1 LNHDA, CDR2 SQIVND (reference sequence). The CDR3 has 14 residues. Here the CDR3 DNA reads TGTGCCAGTAGTATAGCTAACATGAACACTGAAGCTTTCTTT. Amino acid sequence: CASSIANMNTEAFF.

This clone was recorded a few times. This chain connects TRBV14 to TRBJ1-2; 8 bases map to TRBD1. The germline V gene encodes CDR1 SGHDN and CDR2 FVKESK. V lost 4 bases and J lost 4; bases outside the gene matches: 2. This CDR3 region has 13 residues. CDR3 residues: CASSPGGAYGYTF. CDR3 coding DNA: TGTGCCAGCAGCCCAGGGGGCGCCTATGGCTACACCTTC.

The rearrangement uses TRBV5-1 and TRBJ2-2; 7 bases align to TRBD2. This CDR3 has 17 amino acids. The V gene's germline CDR1 is SGHRS and CDR2 YFSETQ. With 4 bases clipped from V and 2 bases from J, the junction kept 11 bases outside the gene matches. CDR3 residues: CASSPYSSGVNTGELFF. In DNA form, the CDR3 reads TGCGCCAGCAGCCCCTACTCTAGCGGTGTAAACACCGGGGAGCTGTTTTTT.